The T cell receptor beta chain under discussion was sequenced for a study of T cells in Graves' hyperthyroidism and ophthalmopathy. Study-wide background: At the time of initial diagnosis and before any treatment, peripheral blood was collected.

Each diagnosis was grounded in clinical symptoms, serum thyroxine and TRAb, thyroid ultrasound, and orbital computed tomography. Broader study findings: Ophthalmopathy was separated from stable hyperthyroidism by a 13 V-J model. With a median lead of approximately 6.4 months before onset, the model predicted ophthalmopathy.

V was trimmed by 5 bases and J by 5 bases, leaving 15 bases between them. From germline, CDR1 is DFQATT and CDR2 SNEGSKA (reference sequence). The CDR3 length is 13 residues. TCR beta CDR3 region amplification was performed from RNA transcripts. The primer set for the first-round RT-PCR of the TCR CDR3 was HTBI. TCRdb passed the multiplex PCR reads through MiXCR, listing each CDR3 protein once. Among roughly 840,000 distinct CDR3 sequences listed, 35% to 40% were seen once. Comment on this clonotype: The antigen is unknown.

Sequencing was carried out using blood. The rearrangement uses TRBV20-1 and TRBJ2-5; D unresolved. This receptor was identified in a young man with Graves' hyperthyroidism. DNA for the CDR3: TGCAGTGCTCCATGGGAAGGCGGCGAGACCCAGTACTTC. This encodes CSAPWEGGETQYF.